This T cell receptor (beta chain) was observed in a study of OX40 agonist ivuxolimab in advanced cancers. The wider study: Ivuxolimab, an antibody that agonizes OX40 (CD134), was administered to the patients. Dose-escalation subjects each had hepatocellular carcinoma, melanoma, renal cell or head and neck cancer.

Clones were read by immunoSEQ multiplex PCR, and TCRdb kept only the in-frame ones, dropping some. The sample shows tens of thousands of clones, about nine tenths of them seen only once. The CDR3 contains 13 residues. Trimming cost V 6 bases and J 4 bases; bases outside gene matches: 5. Germline CDR1 is SEHNR and CDR2 is FQNEAQ (reference sequence). With respect to this clone: Its specificity is unknown.

Overall study findings and caveats: CD8+ T cells (on average) carried more expanded clones than CD4+ T cells.

The clonotype originates from an adult with an advanced solid tumor such as melanoma, head and neck, liver or kidney cancer. The chain recombines TRBV7-9 with TRBJ1-2; 7 bases are a match to TRBD1. This material consisted of CD4+ or CD8+ T cells sorted from blood, taken in a trial of the OX40 agonist ivuxolimab. The CDR3, as DNA: TGTGCCAGCAGGCCAGGGGGAATCTATGGCTACACCTTC. It yields the protein CASRPGGIYGYTF.